This T cell receptor beta chain was captured by sequencing in a study of Ad26.COV2.S vaccination and SARS-CoV-2 variants. Study-wide points: Vaccinees reportedly had broad spike-specific CD8+ and CD4+ T cell responses.

Generated by immunoSEQ multiplex PCR, the TCRdb table keeps only in-frame clones and is missing some. The sample gives about 390,000 clones, 92% of which show up once; 1.5% to 2% is in the top ten. Comment on this clone: As yet, its antigen is unknown.

Treatment: about 20 received Ad26.COV2.S at low or high dose, single or two shots; about 5 received placebo; per-sample allocation not given. On day 63 after the first injection, vaccine and placebo recipients gave samples. Trimming removed 4 bases at V and 1 base at J, with 12 bases between. Germline CDR1 reads LNHDA; CDR2 reads SQIVND (reference sequence). The CDR3 is 15 amino acids. The material was peripheral blood, obtained in a trial of Ad26.COV2.S vaccine versus placebo. The J gene is TRBJ2-3, the V gene TRBV19; D might be TRBD1 (5 bases). This sequence originates from a person aged 18-60 years who received the Ad26.COV2.S COVID-19 vaccine or a placebo. The chain's CDR3 is CASSRDTRGTDTQYF. The CDR3 nucleotides are TGTGCCAGTAGTAGAGATACCAGGGGCACAGATACGCAGTATTTT.